The 23 T cell receptor beta chains listed next were all sequenced from one sample in a study of T cell responses to AZD1222 COVID-19 vaccine. Repertoires were generated with immunoSEQ multiplex PCR, while TCRdb's copy carries only in-frame clones and drops some. This table has about 270,000 clones, almost 95% appearing once. The material was peripheral blood, obtained 28 days after the second AZD1222 dose. The receptors shown here come from an adult who received the AZD1222 COVID-19 vaccine.

This clone was observed a single time. The chain uses TRBV11-2 and TRBJ2-3, with TRBD2 identical over 8 bases. CDR3 size: 17 residues. Germline CDR1 SGHAT, CDR2 FQNNGV. Unmatched junction bases numbered 11, after V lost 6 bases and J lost 0 bases. The CDR3 reads CASSASGWAPSTDTQYF. The CDR3 region has the DNA TGTGCCAGCAGTGCTAGCGGGTGGGCTCCTAGCACAGATACGCAGTATTTT. Supplemented by reference TRBV11-2 and TRBJ2-3, the full variable domain reads EAGVAQSPRYKIIEKRQSVAFWCNPISGHATLYWYQQILGQGPKLLIQFQNNGVVDDSQLPKDRFSAERLKGVDSTLKIQPAKLEDSAVYLCASSASGWAPSTDTQYFGPGTRLTVL.

The chain recombines TRBV28 with TRBJ2-7, with a tentative D call TRBD2 (6 bases). Germline CDR1 and CDR2: MDHEN and SYDVKM. V lost 6 bases and J 1 base, leaving 13 bases between the germline ends. The CDR3 length is 14 residues. Written as DNA, the CDR3 is TGTGCCAGCAGCGGGTCGGGAGAGTCCTACGAGCAGTACTTC. Translated, it gives CASSGSGESYEQYF.

The gene calls are TRBV24-1 and TRBJ2-5; 8 nucleotides match TRBD1. Germline CDR1 is KGHDR and CDR2 is SFDVKD. CDR3 length: 14 amino acids. V shed 3 bases and J 5 bases; nucleotides not matched to a gene: 4. The DNA for the CDR3 is TGTGCCACCAGTGATCGGACAGGGAAGGAGACCCAGTACTTC. Amino acids: CATSDRTGKETQYF.

The rearrangement links TRBV30 to TRBJ1-6; 10 bases are shared with TRBD1. Trimming took 5 bases from V and 7 from J; bases not matched to a gene: 8. The CDR3 extends over 15 amino acids. CDR1 is GTSNPN and CDR2 is SVGIG in the germline V gene (reference sequence). The CDR3 DNA reads TGTGCCTGGTCCCGGGACAGGGGAGGAAATTCACCCCTCCACTTT. It is translated as CAWSRDRGGNSPLHF.

The genes are TRBV6-5 and TRBJ2-7; TRBD1 matches at 8 bases. This CDR3 spans 16 amino acids. Germline CDR1 MNHEY, CDR2 SVGAGI. V shed 2 bases and J 6 bases; nucleotides not matched to a gene: 12. The CDR3 region is CASSYPYTGGLCEQYF. The CDR3, as DNA: TGTGCCAGCAGTTACCCCTACACAGGGGGATTGTGCGAGCAGTACTTC.

The chain combines TRBV19 with TRBJ2-1; TRBD2 aligns across 11 bases. V shed 6 bases and J 3 bases; nucleotides not matched to a gene: 4. Germline CDR1 is LNHDA and CDR2 is SQIVND (reference sequence). The CDR3 extends over 15 amino acids. The CDR3 loop reads CASRTSGGHYNEQFF. The CDR3 nucleotides are TGTGCCAGTAGAACTAGCGGGGGCCACTACAATGAGCAGTTCTTC.

The rearrangement joins TRBV5-1 to TRBJ2-1; TRBD1 matches 7 bases. V trimming: 0 bases; J trimming: 7 bases; junction bases outside the gene matches: 4. CDR1 and CDR2 (germline): SGHRS, YFSETQ. CDR3 size: 14 residues. Here the CDR3 reads CASSLVQGQNEQFF. The DNA for the CDR3 is TGCGCCAGCAGCTTGGTACAGGGGCAGAATGAGCAGTTCTTC.

This clone has a handful of counts. This chain joins TRBV18 and TRBJ2-7; maybe TRBD1 (6 bases). Trimming took off 3 bases at V and 0 bases at J, with 9 bases between the two ends. The CDR3 loop spans 14 amino acids. Germline CDR1 reads KGHSH; CDR2 reads LQKENI. In DNA, the CDR3 is TGTGCCAGCTCACCGGGACACCCCTCCTACGAGCAGTACTTC. It yields the protein CASSPGHPSYEQYF.

The chain is built from TRBV19 and TRBJ1-5; TRBD1 aligns across 7 bases. J lost 2 bases, V lost 1 base, and 5 bases had no gene match. The CDR3 is 16 residues long. Germline V lookup: CDR1 LNHDA, CDR2 SQIVND (reference sequence). The CDR3 coding sequence is TGTGCCAGTAGTATAGCGGGACAGAAAGGCAATCAGCCCCAGCATTTT. Translated: CASSIAGQKGNQPQHF.

V usage is TRBV20-1 and J usage is TRBJ2-7; D is uncertain. Trimming took 3 bases from V and 3 from J, leaving 6 bases between them. This CDR3 comprises 11 residues. The germline V gene has CDR1 DFQATT and CDR2 SNEGSKA (reference sequence). For the CDR3, the DNA is TGCAGTGCTAGCCTCAGCTACGAGCAGTACTTC. Its protein is CSASLSYEQYF.

The chain recombines TRBV4-3 with TRBJ2-7; 8 nucleotides match TRBD1. The CDR3 is 16 amino acids. Germline V gene data show CDR1 as LGHNA and CDR2 as YSLEER. V shed 2 bases and J 6 bases; nucleotides not matched to a gene: 12. This CDR3 is CASSQSRTGIEGEQYF. The CDR3 DNA follows: TGCGCCAGCAGCCAAAGCCGGACAGGGATAGAGGGCGAGCAGTACTTC.

The chain carries TRBV10-2 and TRBJ2-1, with D maybe TRBD2 (6 bases). Germline CDR1 WSHSY, CDR2 SAAADI. The V gene lost 5 bases and the J gene lost 3 bases, with 11 bases spanning the gap. This CDR3 region has 14 residues. CDR3 sequence: CASSLGTGYNEQFF. The CDR3 coding sequence is TGCGCCAGCAGTCTCGGGACTGGCTACAATGAGCAGTTCTTC.

This clone appeared once. The rearrangement uses TRBV18 and TRBJ2-3, with a weak D call TRBD2 (6 bases). The CDR3 runs to 16 residues. With 3 bases removed from V and 4 bases from J, the gap between germline ends came to 17 bases. Germline CDR1 reads KGHSH; CDR2 reads LQKENI. The CDR3 sequence: CASSPGGPGGPDTQYF. The DNA of the CDR3 is TGTGCCAGCTCACCCGGGGGACCAGGAGGGCCAGATACGCAGTATTTT.

This chain uses TRBV27 with TRBJ2-7, with D unclear. The germline gives CDR1 MNHEY, CDR2 SMNVEV (reference sequence). This CDR3 region has 13 residues. Trimming stripped 2 bases from V and 0 bases from J, with 5 bases between. CDR3 amino acids: CASSLLSSYEQYF. CDR3 coding DNA: TGTGCCAGCAGTTTACTTAGCTCCTACGAGCAGTACTTC.

The chain employs TRBV2 and TRBJ2-3; TRBD2 might be the D (6 bases). The ends were cut back, 1 base at V and 2 bases at J, with 10 bases in the middle. The CDR3 is 15 residues long. The V gene's germline CDR1 is SNHLY and CDR2 FYNNEI. The CDR3 is CASSEGRAPTDTQYF. The DNA for the CDR3 is TGTGCCAGCAGTGAAGGGAGGGCCCCCACAGATACGCAGTATTTT.

V and J are TRBV24-1 and TRBJ2-3; no clear D. The length of the CDR3 is 12 residues. V lost 7 bases, J lost 2 bases, and 6 bases lay in between. The germline CDR1 and CDR2 sequences are KGHDR and SFDVKD. The CDR3 protein is CATSPSTDTQYF. In DNA, the CDR3 is TGTGCCACCAGCCCATCCACAGATACGCAGTATTTT.

The chain links TRBV10-2 to TRBJ1-4; D gene ambiguous. From germline, CDR1 is WSHSY and CDR2 SAAADI. Trimming removed 1 base at V and 4 bases at J, with 7 bases between. The CDR3 is made up of 14 amino acids. The chain's CDR3 is CASSELSYNEKLFF. The CDR3 DNA is TGCGCCAGCAGTGAGTTGTCCTATAATGAAAAACTGTTTTTT.

The chain recombines TRBV6-5 with TRBJ2-2; 7 bases match TRBD2. CDR3 length: 13 amino acids. Germline V CDR1 and CDR2: MNHEY, SVGAGI. Trimming cost V 5 bases and J 7 bases; bases outside gene matches: 4. The CDR3, as DNA: TGTGCCAGCAGTCCAGCGGGGAGCGGGGAGCTGTTTTTT. This codes for CASSPAGSGELFF.

The J gene is TRBJ1-5, the V gene TRBV19, with D maybe TRBD1 (6 bases). This CDR3 is 12 amino acids long. Germline-derived CDR1 and CDR2 are LNHDA and SQIVND (reference sequence). V lost 6 bases and J lost 8, with 11 bases in between. DNA for the CDR3: TGTGCCAGTAGATCCTCAGGGGAGCCCCAGCATTTT. Translation gives CASRSSGEPQHF.

V usage is TRBV28 and J usage is TRBJ2-6, with no clear D. The CDR3 runs to 16 residues. Germline V gives CDR1 MDHEN, CDR2 SYDVKM. V lost 3 bases, J lost 0 bases, and 9 bases lay in between. The CDR3: CASSLRSASGANVLTF. Written as DNA, the CDR3 is TGTGCCAGCAGTTTGAGGAGTGCCTCTGGGGCCAACGTCCTGACTTTC.

V gene TRBV28 combines with J gene TRBJ2-7; possibly TRBD1 for D (5 bases). Germline loops: CDR1 MDHEN, CDR2 SYDVKM. This CDR3 is 13 amino acids long. The ends were cut back, 2 bases at V and 0 bases at J, with 5 bases in the middle. CDR3 sequence reads: CASSLDSSYEQYF. The CDR3 nucleotides read TGTGCCAGCAGTTTAGACAGCTCCTACGAGCAGTACTTC.

V usage is TRBV5-5 and J usage is TRBJ1-1; tentatively, D is TRBD1 (5 bases). V dropped 4 bases and J dropped 6 bases, with 10 bases sitting between them. The germline V gene has CDR1 SGHKS and CDR2 YYEKEE (reference sequence). The CDR3 sequence is 12 residues long. In nucleotides, the CDR3 is TGTGCCAGCAGCCTTGAGGGGTCTGAAGCTTTCTTT. Translating gives CASSLEGSEAFF. Full variable domain (missing parts from reference TRBV5-5 and TRBJ1-1): DAGVTQSPTHLIKTRGQQVTLRCSPISGHKSVSWYQQVLGQGPQFIFQYYEKEERGRGNFPDRFSARQFPNYSSELNVNALLLGDSALYLCASSLEGSEAFFGQGTRLTVV.

The genes are TRBV6-5 and TRBJ1-5; 7 bases match TRBD1. Germline trimming cut 4 bases from V and 5 bases from J; bases unmatched to any gene: 8. This CDR3 contains 15 residues. Germline V gene data show CDR1 as MNHEY and CDR2 as SVGAGI. The CDR3 DNA follows: TGTGCCAGCAGTTTGGGTAGGGGGCGCGATCAGCCCCAGCATTTT. This gives the protein CASSLGRGRDQPQHF.